Following are 24 T cell receptor beta chains from one sample sequenced in a study of blood T cell repertoires in COVID-19. Produced via immunoSEQ multiplex PCR; TCRdb's table is partial and in-frame only. The table records about 160,000 clones, under 80% of them present only once. Sequencing used peripheral blood. The receptors here all came from a man between 65 and 80 years old with acute or convalescent COVID-19.

The sample holds a few counts of this clone. The chain uses TRBV28 and TRBJ1-2; 9 bases match TRBD1. This CDR3 spans 15 amino acids. With V trimmed by 5 bases and J by 1 base, 5 bases remained unmatched. Germline V gene lookup returns CDR1 MDHEN and CDR2 SYDVKM. CDR3 DNA sequence: TGTGCCAGCAGTACGACAGGGGGGGGTAACTATGGCTACACCTTC. Translated: CASSTTGGGNYGYTF.

This clone was seen more than once but under ten times. This sample also contains other DNA sequences that code for the same CDR3. The chain joins TRBV10-2 to TRBJ2-7; 10 nucleotides align to TRBD2. Per germline, CDR1 WSHSY and CDR2 SAAADI. The CDR3 has 14 amino acids. J gave up 4 bases and V 6 bases, and 6 bases lay outside the gene matches. Here the CDR3 reads CASRSSGGGYEQYF. The CDR3 DNA is TGCGCCAGCAGGTCTAGCGGGGGCGGATACGAGCAGTACTTC.

V usage is TRBV7-9 and J usage is TRBJ2-4, with TRBD1 as a possible D gene (6 bases). The germline V gene has CDR1 SEHNR and CDR2 FQNEAQ (reference sequence). The CDR3 runs to 16 residues. Trimming left V 1 base short and J 1 base short, with 11 bases between. The CDR3 DNA reads TGTGCCAGCAGCTTAGATGGGGGCGCGGCCAAAAACATTCAGTACTTC. This codes for CASSLDGGAAKNIQYF. The full variable domain, its missing parts supplied by reference TRBV7-9 and TRBJ2-4, is DTGVSQNPRHKITKRGQNVTFRCDPISEHNRLYWYRQTLGQGPEFLTYFQNEAQLEKSRLLSDRFSAERPKGSFSTLEIQRTEQGDSAMYLCASSLDGGAAKNIQYFGAGTRLSVL.

This chain connects TRBV28 to TRBJ2-7; a weak D match, TRBD2 (6 bases). This CDR3 region has 14 residues. V shed 8 bases and J shed 0 bases, with 14 bases lying between them. Germline V CDR1 and CDR2: MDHEN, SYDVKM. CDR3 nucleotides: TGTGCCAGCTCCAGTGTCGGGAGCTCCTACGAGCAGTACTTC. Translating it yields CASSSVGSSYEQYF.

The chain is built from TRBV10-3 and TRBJ1-1, with 8 bases that match TRBD1. With V trimmed by 0 bases and J by 4 bases, 4 bases remained unmatched. The CDR3 has 15 residues. Germline loops: CDR1 ENHRY, CDR2 SYGVKD. CDR3 loop: CAISESRGPTTEAFF. CDR3 nucleotides: TGTGCCATCAGTGAGTCCAGGGGGCCGACCACTGAAGCTTTCTTT.

CDR3 residues: CASSLGLAGGPDTGELFF. Here the CDR3 DNA reads TGTGCCAGCAGCTTGGGACTAGCGGGAGGGCCTGACACCGGGGAGCTGTTTTTT. The rearrangement links TRBV9 to TRBJ2-2; 16 bases are shared with TRBD2. J gave up 3 bases and V 4 bases, and 6 bases lay outside the gene matches. Germline lookup yields CDR1 SGDLS and CDR2 YYNGEE. This CDR3 comprises 18 residues.

This rearrangement joins TRBV19 to TRBJ1-3; the D gene is possibly TRBD1 (6 bases). V was clipped by 1 base and J by 4 bases, with 14 bases between them. Germline loops: CDR1 LNHDA, CDR2 SQIVND (reference sequence). CDR3 length: 16 residues. The CDR3 reads CASSIGVGTQGNTIYF. CDR3 coding DNA: TGTGCCAGTAGTATAGGGGTAGGGACACAAGGAAACACCATATATTTT.

The chain employs TRBV30 and TRBJ1-6; TRBD1 agrees at 11 bases. Germline V gene lookup returns CDR1 GTSNPN and CDR2 SVGIG (reference sequence). V gave up 4 bases and J gave up 7 bases; unmatched junction bases: 3. This CDR3 has 14 amino acids. CDR3 nucleotide sequence: TGTGCCTGGAAAAGGACAGGGGGCAATTCACCCCTCCACTTT. It yields the protein CAWKRTGGNSPLHF.

The chain has TRBV5-1 and TRBJ1-5, with D uncertain. This CDR3 contains 15 residues. Looked up from germline, CDR1 is SGHRS and CDR2 is YFSETQ. Trimming pared 4 bases from V and 7 bases from J, leaving 18 bases between. The CDR3 loop is CASSRRPQAGQPQHF. CDR3 nucleotides: TGCGCCAGCAGCCGACGGCCGCAGGCAGGACAGCCCCAGCATTTT.

The V call is TRBV13, the J call TRBJ2-3; D uncertain. The CDR3 length is 14 residues. The ends were cut back, 1 base at V and 4 bases at J, with 9 bases in the middle. In germline, CDR1 is PRHDT, CDR2 FYEKMQ (reference sequence). DNA of the CDR3: TGTGCCAGCAGCTTAGAGAGTGTAGCAGATACGCAGTATTTT. Translated: CASSLESVADTQYF.

The chain couples TRBV6-1 to TRBJ1-3, with D perhaps TRBD1 (6 bases). CDR1 is MNHNS, CDR2 SASEGT, per germline. Trimming cost V 3 bases and J 2 bases, with 11 bases left between them. The CDR3 sequence is 15 residues long. The CDR3 DNA reads as TGTGCCAGCAGTGATTCGGGGGGCACTGGAAACACCATATATTTT. Its protein is CASSDSGGTGNTIYF.

The chain has TRBV9 and TRBJ2-1, with TRBD2 matching over 9 bases. The CDR3 is 17 amino acids. V dropped 4 bases and J dropped 0; count of bases not matched to a gene: 8. Germline CDR1 and CDR2: SGDLS and YYNGEE. The CDR3 DNA reads TGTGCCAGCAGCTTGGGGACTAGCCGGAGCTCCTACAATGAGCAGTTCTTC. This sequence encodes CASSLGTSRSSYNEQFF.

This clone came up a few times. This chain connects TRBV4-2 to TRBJ1-2; 7 bases agree with TRBD1. The CDR3 runs 14 residues. The ends lost 1 base at V and 6 bases at J; junction bases unmatched: 5. The germline CDR1 and CDR2 sequences are LGHNA and YNFKEQ. The CDR3 loop is CASSQGQGGNGYTF. CDR3 DNA sequence: TGTGCCAGCAGCCAAGGACAGGGTGGGAATGGCTACACCTTC.

The chain has TRBV21-1 and TRBJ2-3; the table's D call of TRBD2 was not tested on the DNA. TRBV21-1 is classified as a pseudogene. This CDR3 contains 16 residues. As DNA, the CDR3 is TGTGCCAGCAGCAAGCCTAGCGGGAGGGCCTCAGATACGCAGTATTTT. This codes for CASSKPSGRASDTQYF.

The chain combines TRBV6-5 with TRBJ2-1; 8 positions agree with TRBD2. Germline loops: CDR1 MNHEY, CDR2 SVGAGI. This CDR3 has 16 amino acids. The V gene end was trimmed by 2 bases and the J gene end by 9 bases; junction bases not matched to a gene: 12. The CDR3 DNA follows: TGTGCCAGCAGTTACGCCACCGGGACTAGAAAGGTTGAGCAGTTCTTC. Protein: CASSYATGTRKVEQFF.

The V call is TRBV9, the J call TRBJ1-5, with D possibly being TRBD1 (6 bases). The CDR3 length is 15 residues. Between the trimmed V and J ends, which lost 0 bases and 2 bases, there was a span of 9 bases. Germline values: CDR1 SGDLS, CDR2 YYNGEE. CDR3 sequence: CASSVDSGGNQPQHF. DNA for the CDR3: TGTGCCAGCAGCGTAGATTCAGGGGGCAATCAGCCCCAGCATTTT.

This chain uses TRBV5-4 with TRBJ1-2; D is unresolved. The ends were cut back, 0 bases at V and 6 bases at J, with 12 bases in the middle. Germline values: CDR1 SGHNT, CDR2 YYREEE (reference sequence). The CDR3 runs to 14 residues. For the CDR3, the DNA is TGTGCCAGCAGCTTGGCCTTACCGGGGAATGGCTACACCTTC. It yields the protein CASSLALPGNGYTF.

The chain carries TRBV19 and TRBJ1-5, with unresolved D. Germline loops: CDR1 LNHDA, CDR2 SQIVND (reference sequence). V was pared by 3 bases and J by 2 bases, with 8 bases between. This CDR3 comprises 14 residues. CDR3 sequence (DNA): TGTGCCAGTAGTATTTCGGGTGGCAATCAGCCCCAGCATTTT. This codes for CASSISGGNQPQHF.

The chain is built from TRBV19 and TRBJ1-2, with 11 bases matching TRBD1. This CDR3 region has 15 residues. The germline V gene encodes CDR1 LNHDA and CDR2 SQIVND (reference sequence). V lost 6 bases to trimming and J lost 4 bases; unmatched junction nucleotides: 7. Here the CDR3 DNA reads TGTGCCAGTAGAATGGACAGGGGGCAGGTCTATGGCTACACCTTC. This encodes CASRMDRGQVYGYTF. Using reference TRBV19 and TRBJ1-2 for the parts outside the CDR3, the full variable domain is DGGITQSPKYLFRKEGQNVTLSCEQNLNHDAMYWYRQDPGQGLRLIYYSQIVNDFQKGDIAEGYSVSREKKESFPLTVTSAQKNPTAFYLCASRMDRGQVYGYTFGSGTRLTVV.

This rearrangement joins TRBV5-1 to TRBJ1-5; D may be TRBD1 (5 bases). V was pared by 4 bases and J by 5 bases, with 16 bases between. Germline CDR1 is SGHRS and CDR2 is YFSETQ. There are 15 residues in the CDR3. The CDR3 reads CASSPMGQSHQPQHF. In DNA, the CDR3 is TGCGCCAGCAGCCCCATGGGGCAGAGTCATCAGCCCCAGCATTTT.

J is TRBJ1-4 and V is TRBV28; no definite D call. This CDR3 has 14 amino acids. Trimming took 5 bases from V and 7 from J, leaving 14 bases between them. In germline, CDR1 is MDHEN, CDR2 SYDVKM. The CDR3 spells CASSTPLSSEKLFF. CDR3 coding DNA: TGTGCCAGCAGTACCCCGCTGTCGAGTGAAAAACTGTTTTTT. Combining the CDR3 with reference TRBV28 and TRBJ1-4 gives the whole variable domain DVKVTQSSRYLVKRTGEKVFLECVQDMDHENMFWYRQDPGLGLRLIYFSYDVKMKEKGDIPEGYSVSREKKERFSLILESASTNQTSMYLCASSTPLSSEKLFFGSGTQLSVL.

This rearrangement joins TRBV6-5 to TRBJ2-5; 8 bases fit TRBD1. The trim removed 9 bases at V and 0 bases at J, leaving 9 bases unmatched. CDR3 length: 15 amino acids. Germline V gives CDR1 MNHEY, CDR2 SVGAGI. The DNA for the CDR3 is TGTGCCAGGGGGTCGGACAGGGTGTACCAAGAGACCCAGTACTTC. This gives the protein CARGSDRVYQETQYF.

This clone was counted only a few times. The chain recombines TRBV24-1 with TRBJ1-1, with D tentatively TRBD1 (5 bases). The CDR3 runs 13 residues. The germline V gene has CDR1 KGHDR and CDR2 SFDVKD. Trimming took 3 bases from V and 10 from J, leaving 14 bases between them. This CDR3 reads CATSDLGGRVAFF. In DNA form, the CDR3 reads TGTGCCACCAGTGATCTCGGGGGACGGGTAGCTTTCTTT.

The chain combines TRBV21-1 with TRBJ2-2; the tabulated D call, TRBD1, remains unverified against the DNA. TRBV21-1 is termed a pseudogene. The CDR3 length is 17 residues. The DNA of the CDR3 is TGTGCCAGCAGCAAAGCCGACAGGGGCCTTAACACCGGGGAGCTGTTTTTT. It codes for CASSKADRGLNTGELFF.